This T cell receptor beta chain was recorded in a study of blood T cells in healthy people across ages. General study results and limits: With donor CMV status unknown, expanded clonotype changes were possibly confounded.

This clonotype was counted once. Its antigen is undetermined. One junction end does not reproduce the germline sequence, and a read error may be involved. A second PCR of 7 to 11 cycles used a sample-barcoded 5' primer and a J-beta primer mix. CDR3-containing paired-end reads numbered at least 3 million in each sample. Each CDR3 protein gets one entry after TCRdb re-called the 5' RACE reads with MiXCR. The data contain just over 800,000 distinct CDR3 sequences, roughly 60% of them singletons. Researchers collected ten milliliters of peripheral blood from every single donor. Per germline, CDR1 SGHTA and CDR2 FQGNSA. This CDR3 is built from 13 residues.

The sample taken for sequencing was blood. This chain joins TRBV7-2 and TRBJ2-5; D not resolved. The TCR was taken from a man between 25 and 39 years old in good health. The CDR3: CASSVAFPNEQYF. As DNA, the CDR3 is TGTGCCAGCAGCGTAGCTTTCCCCAATGAGCAGTACTTC.